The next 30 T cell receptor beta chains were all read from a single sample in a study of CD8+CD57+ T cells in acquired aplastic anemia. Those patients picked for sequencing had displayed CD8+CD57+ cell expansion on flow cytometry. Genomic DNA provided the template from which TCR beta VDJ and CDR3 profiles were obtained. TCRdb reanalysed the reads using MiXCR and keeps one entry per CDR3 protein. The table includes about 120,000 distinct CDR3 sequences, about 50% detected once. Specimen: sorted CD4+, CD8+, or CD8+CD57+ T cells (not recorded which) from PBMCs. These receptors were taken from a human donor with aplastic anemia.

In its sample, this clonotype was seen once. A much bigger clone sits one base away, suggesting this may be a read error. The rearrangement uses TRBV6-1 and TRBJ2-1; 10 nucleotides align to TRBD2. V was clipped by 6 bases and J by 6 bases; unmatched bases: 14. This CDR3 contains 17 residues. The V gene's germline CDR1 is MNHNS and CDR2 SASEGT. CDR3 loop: CASSFTSGAVRGNEQFF. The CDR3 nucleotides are TGTGCCAGCAGCTTTACTAGCGGGGCTGTGAGGGGCAATGAGCAGTTCTTC.

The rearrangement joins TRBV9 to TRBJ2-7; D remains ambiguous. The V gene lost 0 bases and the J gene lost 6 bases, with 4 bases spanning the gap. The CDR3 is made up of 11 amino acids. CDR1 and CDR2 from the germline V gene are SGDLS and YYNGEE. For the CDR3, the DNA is TGTGCCAGCAGCGTAGGGCGCGAGCAGTACTTC. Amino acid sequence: CASSVGREQYF. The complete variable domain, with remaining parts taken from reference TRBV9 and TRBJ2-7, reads DSGVTQTPKHLITATGQRVTLRCSPRSGDLSVYWYQQSLDQGLQFLIQYYNGEERAKGNILERFSAQQFPDLHSELNLSSLELGDSALYFCASSVGREQYFGPGTRLTVT.

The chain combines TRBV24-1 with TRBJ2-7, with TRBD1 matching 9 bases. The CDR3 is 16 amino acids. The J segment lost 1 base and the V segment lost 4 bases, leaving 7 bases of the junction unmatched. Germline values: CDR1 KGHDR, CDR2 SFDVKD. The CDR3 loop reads CATSESGQGRSYEQYF. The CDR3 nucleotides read TGTGCCACCAGTGAATCGGGACAGGGCCGATCCTACGAGCAGTACTTC.

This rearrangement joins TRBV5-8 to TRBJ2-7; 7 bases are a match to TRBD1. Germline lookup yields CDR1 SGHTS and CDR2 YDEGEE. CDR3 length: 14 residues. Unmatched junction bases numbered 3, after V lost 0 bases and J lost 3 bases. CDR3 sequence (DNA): TGTGCCAGCAGCTTGGGGGGACAGCACTACGAGCAGTACTTC. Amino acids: CASSLGGQHYEQYF.

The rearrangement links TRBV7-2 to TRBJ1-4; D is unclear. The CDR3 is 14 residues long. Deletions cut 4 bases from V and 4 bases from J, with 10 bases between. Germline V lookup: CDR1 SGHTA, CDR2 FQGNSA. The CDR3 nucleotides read TGTGCCAGCAGCTCGGAACGGCTTAATGAAAAACTGTTTTTT. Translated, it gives CASSSERLNEKLFF.

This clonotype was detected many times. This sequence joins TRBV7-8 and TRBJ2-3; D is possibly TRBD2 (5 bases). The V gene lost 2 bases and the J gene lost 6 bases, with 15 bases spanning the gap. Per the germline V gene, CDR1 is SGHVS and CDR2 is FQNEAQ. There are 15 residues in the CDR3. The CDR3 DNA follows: TGTGCCAGCAGCTTATCTGTGGGAGTTGGTGATACGCAGTATTTT. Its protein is CASSLSVGVGDTQYF.

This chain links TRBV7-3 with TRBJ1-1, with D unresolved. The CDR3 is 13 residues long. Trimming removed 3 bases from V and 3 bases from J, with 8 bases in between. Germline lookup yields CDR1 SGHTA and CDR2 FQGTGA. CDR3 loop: CASSFQGHTEAFF. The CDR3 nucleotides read TGTGCCAGCAGCTTTCAAGGTCACACTGAAGCTTTCTTT.

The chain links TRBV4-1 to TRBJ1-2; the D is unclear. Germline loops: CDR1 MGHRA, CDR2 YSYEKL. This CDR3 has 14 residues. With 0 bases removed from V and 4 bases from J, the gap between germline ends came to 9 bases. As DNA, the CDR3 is TGCGCCAGCAGCCAAGATGTCCAGAGCTATGGCTACACCTTC. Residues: CASSQDVQSYGYTF.

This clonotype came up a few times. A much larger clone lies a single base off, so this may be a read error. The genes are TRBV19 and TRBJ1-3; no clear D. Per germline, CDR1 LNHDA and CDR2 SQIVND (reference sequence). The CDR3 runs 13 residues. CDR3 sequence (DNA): TGTGCCAGCAGAGCACGCTCTGTAAACACCATATATTTT. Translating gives CASRARSVNTIYF. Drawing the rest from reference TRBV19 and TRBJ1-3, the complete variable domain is DGGITQSPKYLFRKEGQNVTLSCEQNLNHDAMYWYRQDPGQGLRLIYYSQIVNDFQKGDIAEGYSVSREKKESFPLTVTSAQKNPTAFYLCASRARSVNTIYFGEGSWLTVV.

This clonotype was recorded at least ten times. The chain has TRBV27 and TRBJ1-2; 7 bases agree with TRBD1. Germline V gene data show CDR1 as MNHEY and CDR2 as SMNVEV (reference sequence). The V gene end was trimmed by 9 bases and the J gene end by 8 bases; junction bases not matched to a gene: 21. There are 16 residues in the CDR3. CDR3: CASTRGRPSQGDGYTF. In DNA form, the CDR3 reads TGTGCCAGTACCCGTGGGAGGCCGTCGCAGGGGGACGGCTACACCTTC.

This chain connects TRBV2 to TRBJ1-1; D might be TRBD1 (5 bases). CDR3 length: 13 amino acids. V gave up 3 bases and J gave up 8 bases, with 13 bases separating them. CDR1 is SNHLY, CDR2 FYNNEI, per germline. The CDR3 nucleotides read TGTGCCAGCAGTGAGGGCCGCCAGGGAGAAGCTTTCTTT. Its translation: CASSEGRQGEAFF.

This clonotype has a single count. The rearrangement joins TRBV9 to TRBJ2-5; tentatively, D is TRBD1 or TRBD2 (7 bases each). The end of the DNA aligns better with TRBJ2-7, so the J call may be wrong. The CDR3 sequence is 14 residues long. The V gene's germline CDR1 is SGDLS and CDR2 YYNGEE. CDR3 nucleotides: TGTGCCAGCAGCGTAGCAGGGGGGGGATACGAGCAGTACTTC. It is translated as CASSVAGGGYEQYF.

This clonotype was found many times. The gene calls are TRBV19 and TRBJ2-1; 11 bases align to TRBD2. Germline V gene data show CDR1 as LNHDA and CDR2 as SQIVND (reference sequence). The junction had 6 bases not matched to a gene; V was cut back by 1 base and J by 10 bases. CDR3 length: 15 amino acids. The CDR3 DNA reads TGTGCCAGTAGTATAGGGACTAGCGGGCAAGGGGAGCAGTTCTTC. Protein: CASSIGTSGQGEQFF.

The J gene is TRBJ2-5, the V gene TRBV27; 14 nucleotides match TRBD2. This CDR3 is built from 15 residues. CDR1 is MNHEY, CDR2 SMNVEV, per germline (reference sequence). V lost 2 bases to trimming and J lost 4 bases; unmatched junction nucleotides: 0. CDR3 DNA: TGTGCCAGCAGTTTAGGGACTAGCGGGAGAGAGACCCAGTACTTC. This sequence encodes CASSLGTSGRETQYF.

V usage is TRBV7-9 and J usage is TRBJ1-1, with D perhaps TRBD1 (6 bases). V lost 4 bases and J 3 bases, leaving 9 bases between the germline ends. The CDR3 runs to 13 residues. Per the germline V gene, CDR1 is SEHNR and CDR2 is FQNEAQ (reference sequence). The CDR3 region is CASSWGPDTEAFF. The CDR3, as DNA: TGTGCCAGCAGCTGGGGGCCCGACACTGAAGCTTTCTTT.

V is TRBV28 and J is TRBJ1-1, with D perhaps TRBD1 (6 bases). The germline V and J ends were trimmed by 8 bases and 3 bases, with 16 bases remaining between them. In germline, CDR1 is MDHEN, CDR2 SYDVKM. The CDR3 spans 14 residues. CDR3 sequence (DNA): TGTGCCAGCGACTCAGGGGTGAAATACACTGAAGCTTTCTTT. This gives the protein CASDSGVKYTEAFF.

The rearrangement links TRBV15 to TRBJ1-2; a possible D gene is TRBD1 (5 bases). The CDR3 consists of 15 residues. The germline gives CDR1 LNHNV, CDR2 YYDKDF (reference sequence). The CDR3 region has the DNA TGTGCTAGCAGCTTAGCGGATTTGGCAGGGTACGGCTACACCTTC. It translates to CASSLADLAGYGYTF.

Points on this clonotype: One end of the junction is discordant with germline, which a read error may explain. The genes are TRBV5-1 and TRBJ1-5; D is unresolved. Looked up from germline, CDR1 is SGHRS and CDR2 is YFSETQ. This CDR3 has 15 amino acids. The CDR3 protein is CASSPDPESNQPQHF. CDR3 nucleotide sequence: TGCGCCAGCAGCCCGGATCCGGAGAGCAATCAGCCACAGCATTTT.

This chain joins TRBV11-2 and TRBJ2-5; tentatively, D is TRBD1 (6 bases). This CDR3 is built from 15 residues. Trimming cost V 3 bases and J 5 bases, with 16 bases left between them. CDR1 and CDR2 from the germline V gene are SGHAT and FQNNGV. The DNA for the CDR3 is TGTGCCAGCAGCTTGGGGCTAGGGGGTCGGGAGACCCAGTACTTC. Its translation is CASSLGLGGRETQYF.

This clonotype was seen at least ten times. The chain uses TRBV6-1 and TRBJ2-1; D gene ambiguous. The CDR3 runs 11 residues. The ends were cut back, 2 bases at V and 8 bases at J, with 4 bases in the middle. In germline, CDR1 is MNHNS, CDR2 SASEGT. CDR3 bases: TGTGCCAGCAGTGAATTCGATGAGCAGTTCTTC. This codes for CASSEFDEQFF.

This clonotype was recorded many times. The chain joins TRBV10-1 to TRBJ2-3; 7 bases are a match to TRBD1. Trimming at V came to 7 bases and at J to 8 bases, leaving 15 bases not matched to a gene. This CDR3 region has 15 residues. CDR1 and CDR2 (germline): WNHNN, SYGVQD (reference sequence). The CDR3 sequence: CASNLWDRHRGTQYF. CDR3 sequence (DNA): TGCGCCAGCAACCTCTGGGACAGACATAGAGGTACGCAGTATTTT.

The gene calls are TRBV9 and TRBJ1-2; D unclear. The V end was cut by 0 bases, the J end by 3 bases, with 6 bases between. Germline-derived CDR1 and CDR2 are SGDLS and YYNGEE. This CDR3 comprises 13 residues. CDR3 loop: CASSVGVDYGYTF. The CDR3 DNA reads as TGTGCCAGCAGCGTAGGAGTAGACTATGGCTACACCTTC.

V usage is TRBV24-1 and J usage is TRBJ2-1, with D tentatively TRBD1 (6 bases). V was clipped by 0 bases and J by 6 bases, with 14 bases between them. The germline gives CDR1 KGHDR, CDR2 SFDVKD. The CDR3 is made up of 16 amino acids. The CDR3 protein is CATSDLWQGKGNEQFF. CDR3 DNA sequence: TGTGCCACCAGTGATTTGTGGCAGGGGAAGGGCAATGAGCAGTTCTTC.

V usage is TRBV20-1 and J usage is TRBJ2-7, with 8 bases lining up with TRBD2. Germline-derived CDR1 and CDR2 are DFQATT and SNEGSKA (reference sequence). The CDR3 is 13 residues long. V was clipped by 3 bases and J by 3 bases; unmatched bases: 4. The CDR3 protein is CSARHSGNYEQYF. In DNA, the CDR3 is TGCAGTGCTAGGCATAGCGGGAACTACGAGCAGTACTTC.

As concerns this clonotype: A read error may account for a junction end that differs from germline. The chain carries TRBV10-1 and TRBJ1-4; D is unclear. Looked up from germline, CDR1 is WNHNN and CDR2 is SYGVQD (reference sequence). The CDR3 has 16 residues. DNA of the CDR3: TGCGCCATCAGTGAGTCGATCAGCCCAACTAATGAAAAACTGTTTTTT. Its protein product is CAISESISPTNEKLFF.

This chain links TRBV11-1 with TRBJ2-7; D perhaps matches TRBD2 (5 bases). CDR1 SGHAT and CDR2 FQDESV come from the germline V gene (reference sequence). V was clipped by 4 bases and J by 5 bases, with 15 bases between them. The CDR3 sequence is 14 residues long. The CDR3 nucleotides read TGTGCCAGCAGCTCCACCGGGGTTAGGGACGAGCAGTACTTC. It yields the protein CASSSTGVRDEQYF.

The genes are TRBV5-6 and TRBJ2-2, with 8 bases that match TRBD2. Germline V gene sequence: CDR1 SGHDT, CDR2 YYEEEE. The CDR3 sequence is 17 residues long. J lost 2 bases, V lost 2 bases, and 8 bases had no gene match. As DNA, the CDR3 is TGTGCCAGCAGCTTTGGTCCGGGAGGGGGAAACACCGGGGAGCTGTTTTTT. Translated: CASSFGPGGGNTGELFF. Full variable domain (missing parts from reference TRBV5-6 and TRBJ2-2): DAGVTQSPTHLIKTRGQQVTLRCSPKSGHDTVSWYQQALGQGPQFIFQYYEEEERQRGNFPDRFSGHQFPNYSSELNVNALLLGDSALYLCASSFGPGGGNTGELFFGEGSRLTVL.

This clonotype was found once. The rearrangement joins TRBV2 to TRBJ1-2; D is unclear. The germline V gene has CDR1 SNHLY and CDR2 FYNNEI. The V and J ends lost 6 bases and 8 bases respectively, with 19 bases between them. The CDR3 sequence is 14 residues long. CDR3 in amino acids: CASSPPGQSGGYTF. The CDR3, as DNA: TGTGCCAGCAGCCCCCCAGGCCAGTCGGGAGGCTACACCTTC.

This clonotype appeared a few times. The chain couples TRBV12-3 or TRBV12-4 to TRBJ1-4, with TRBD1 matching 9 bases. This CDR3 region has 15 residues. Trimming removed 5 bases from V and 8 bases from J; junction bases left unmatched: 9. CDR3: CASSLYRGRREKLFF. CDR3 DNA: TGTGCCAGCAGTCTATACAGGGGGCGCCGCGAAAAACTGTTTTTT.

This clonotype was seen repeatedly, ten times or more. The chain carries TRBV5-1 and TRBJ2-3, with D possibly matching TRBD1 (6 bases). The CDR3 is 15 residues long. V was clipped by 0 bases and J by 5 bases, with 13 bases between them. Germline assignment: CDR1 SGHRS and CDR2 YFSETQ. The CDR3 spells CASSLDLGARDTQYF. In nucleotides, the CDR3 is TGCGCCAGCAGCTTGGATCTGGGGGCTAGAGATACGCAGTATTTT.